Listed here are 27 T cell receptor beta chains from one sample, sequenced in a study of metastatic and nonmetastatic thyroid tumors. TCRdb recomputed clones from the PCR reads via MiXCR. The table shows roughly 28,000 clones, with roughly 15% occurring only once. Patients were all untreated before their thyroid surgery. The sample comprised blood. The source is a female donor with papillary thyroid cancer or a benign thyroid nodule (not recorded which). Some clones in this sample may be carry-over from other donors' samples.

The chain uses TRBV18 and TRBJ1-6; D remains ambiguous. The germline V gene encodes CDR1 KGHSH and CDR2 LQKENI. V lost 6 bases and J 7 bases, leaving 10 bases between the germline ends. The CDR3 is made up of 13 amino acids. Here the CDR3 DNA reads TGTGCCAGCTCGCAGGACGGGAATTCACCCCTCCACTTT. It encodes CASSQDGNSPLHF.

V and J are TRBV11-2 and TRBJ2-5; TRBD2 matches 8 bases. The DNA matches TRBJ2-1 better at its end, which makes the J call doubtful. This CDR3 contains 17 residues. Germline V gene lookup returns CDR1 SGHAT and CDR2 FQNNGV. In nucleotides, the CDR3 is TGTGCCAGCAGCTTCAATGGGGCTCGCGGGAGGAGAAATGAGCAGTTCTTC. It is translated as CASSFNGARGRRNEQFF.

This clone occurred many times. The chain couples TRBV10-3 to TRBJ1-1, with D maybe TRBD1 (5 bases). V was cut by 5 bases and J by 2 bases, with 15 bases left in between. There are 15 residues in the CDR3. From germline, CDR1 is ENHRY and CDR2 SYGVKD. The CDR3 reads CAISSSAGHNTEAFF. CDR3 sequence (DNA): TGTGCCATCAGTTCATCGGCAGGACACAACACTGAAGCTTTCTTT.

This clone was detected many times. Here the CDR3 omits its conserved ending phenylalanine or tryptophan, so a read error is the likely source. The limits of the CDR3 on the DNA are not certain, so only TCRdb's listed CDR3 is given. The V gene is TRBV2, the J gene TRBJ2-1. Inclusive of both ends, the CDR3 amounts to 10 amino acids. The germline gives CDR1 SNHLY, CDR2 FYNNEI. CDR3 residues: CASSEALPVT.

This clone appeared a few times. The chain couples TRBV6-1 to TRBJ2-5, with TRBD1 as a possible D gene (6 bases). This CDR3 is 15 amino acids long. Germline loops: CDR1 MNHNS, CDR2 SASEGT. V gave up 5 bases and J gave up 1 base, with 14 bases separating them. CDR3 nucleotides: TGTGCCAGCAGTTGGTGGGTGGACAGCCAAGAGACCCAGTACTTC. It yields the protein CASSWWVDSQETQYF.

This chain uses TRBV3-1 with TRBJ2-7; 13 bases agree with TRBD2. Unmatched junction bases numbered 9, after V lost 11 bases and J lost 5 bases. Germline lookup yields CDR1 LGHDT and CDR2 YNNKEL (reference sequence). The CDR3 totals 14 residues. DNA for the CDR3: TGTGCCGGCACCGGACTAGCGGGAGAGCACGAGCAGTACTTC. It specifies CAGTGLAGEHEQYF.

This clone occurred many times. The V and J genes are TRBV20-1 and TRBJ2-3, with D possibly TRBD1 on 5 matching bases. The CDR3 runs 14 residues. The germline V and J ends were trimmed by 3 bases and 3 bases, with 13 bases remaining between them. CDR1 is DFQATT and CDR2 is SNEGSKA in the germline V gene (reference sequence). This CDR3 is CSARRPGKTDTQYF. The DNA for the CDR3 is TGCAGTGCTAGGAGGCCAGGGAAAACAGATACGCAGTATTTT.

Comment on this clone: Its ends do not fully match the called genes, so a read error is possible. The CDR3 bases are TGTGCCAGCAGCTTAGGACAAGGACCTATCTTC. It yields the protein CASSLGQGPIF. The rearrangement uses TRBV13 and TRBJ2-7; D gene uncertain. Germline V gene lookup returns CDR1 PRHDT and CDR2 FYEKMQ (reference sequence). This CDR3 has 11 residues.

CDR3 coding DNA: TGTGCCAGCAGTGTCTCTTGGACAGGGGGAAATGGCTACACCTTC. It yields the protein CASSVSWTGGNGYTF. The J gene is TRBJ1-2, the V gene TRBV6-1; 10 bases map to TRBD1. Germline trimming cut 4 bases from V and 6 bases from J; bases unmatched to any gene: 8. Germline CDR1 is MNHNS and CDR2 is SASEGT. The CDR3 is 15 amino acids.

This clone was observed many times. CDR3 nucleotides: TGTGCCAGCAGCCATGACGGAGCCTACGAGCAGTACTTC. Its translation is CASSHDGAYEQYF. The chain uses TRBV3-1 and TRBJ2-7; D remains ambiguous. The CDR3 has 13 amino acids. V dropped 3 bases and J dropped 2 bases, with 8 bases sitting between them. The germline V gene encodes CDR1 LGHDT and CDR2 YNNKEL (reference sequence).

This clone has only a few counts. A much larger clone is a single base away; this may be a read error. This chain joins TRBV29-1 and TRBJ1-5; D is perhaps TRBD1 (6 bases). Trimming stripped 5 bases from V and 3 bases from J, with 14 bases between. The CDR3 loop spans 14 amino acids. Germline values: CDR1 SQVTM, CDR2 ANQGSEA. The CDR3 sequence: CSVQQGYDNQPQHF. The CDR3, as DNA: TGCAGCGTTCAACAGGGATACGACAATCAGCCCCAGCATTTT.

A remark on this clone: This may stem from a read error, because a much larger clone lies one nucleotide away. The gene calls are TRBV18 and TRBJ2-5, with 11 bases matching TRBD2. V shed 5 bases and J 1 base; nucleotides not matched to a gene: 6. The CDR3 contains 16 residues. The germline V gene has CDR1 KGHSH and CDR2 LQKENI. The CDR3 DNA reads as TGTGCCAGCTCAAACTGTACTAGCGGGAGCCAAGAGACCCAGTACTTC. Protein sequence: CASSNCTSGSQETQYF.

This clone was counted only a few times. The chain combines TRBV6-5 with TRBJ2-7; 7 bases match TRBD1. Germline assignment: CDR1 MNHEY and CDR2 SVGAGI. The CDR3 loop spans 15 amino acids. V shed 2 bases, J shed 3 bases, and the junction held 7 bases outside the gene matches. The CDR3 loop is CASSYKAGGNYEQYF. DNA of the CDR3: TGTGCCAGCAGTTACAAAGCAGGGGGAAACTACGAGCAGTACTTC.

This clone occurred many times. V gene TRBV6-1 combines with J gene TRBJ1-4; 7 positions agree with TRBD1. This CDR3 contains 14 residues. Germline V lookup: CDR1 MNHNS, CDR2 SASEGT. V lost 4 bases, J lost 7 bases, and 6 bases stayed unmatched. The CDR3 bases are TGTGCCAGCAGTGCCGGGACAGTGGCTGAAAAACTGTTTTTT. Protein sequence: CASSAGTVAEKLFF.

The chain uses TRBV5-1 and TRBJ2-7; D gene ambiguous. The CDR3 loop spans 17 amino acids. CDR1 and CDR2 from the germline V gene are SGHRS and YFSETQ. Trimming took 2 bases from V and 0 from J, leaving 18 bases between them. CDR3 residues: CASSLVSQNGLSYEQYF. The CDR3 region has the DNA TGCGCCAGCAGCTTAGTGTCACAGAACGGGCTCTCCTACGAGCAGTACTTC.

This clone was counted many times. This chain links TRBV28 with TRBJ2-5; D is unclear. The CDR3 totals 15 residues. Germline CDR1 is MDHEN and CDR2 is SYDVKM. V lost 4 bases and J 0 bases, leaving 12 bases between the germline ends. In DNA, the CDR3 is TGTGCCAGCAGTTGGCTGCCTCGGAACCAAGAGACCCAGTACTTC. Amino acids: CASSWLPRNQETQYF. The variable domain in full, completed from reference TRBV28 and TRBJ2-5, reads DVKVTQSSRYLVKRTGEKVFLECVQDMDHENMFWYRQDPGLGLRLIYFSYDVKMKEKGDIPEGYSVSREKKERFSLILESASTNQTSMYLCASSWLPRNQETQYFGPGTRLLVL.

This clone was picked up many times. V and J are TRBV6-5 and TRBJ2-5; 12 bases align to TRBD2. Germline CDR1 and CDR2: MNHEY and SVGAGI. V lost 0 bases, J lost 5 bases, and 4 bases stayed unmatched. This CDR3 is built from 16 residues. The CDR3, as DNA: TGTGCCAGCAGTTACTCGGCTAGCGGGAGGGGTGAGACCCAGTACTTC. This codes for CASSYSASGRGETQYF.

This clone was picked up many times. The chain has TRBV2 and TRBJ1-2; the D gene is possibly TRBD1 (6 bases). The germline V and J ends were trimmed by 2 bases and 8 bases, with 9 bases remaining between them. The CDR3 is 12 amino acids. Germline V gene lookup returns CDR1 SNHLY and CDR2 FYNNEI. The CDR3 bases are TGTGCCAGCAGTGAACAGGGGTACGGCTACACCTTC. Protein product: CASSEQGYGYTF.

This clone was seen at least ten times. J is TRBJ2-3 and V is TRBV20-1; either TRBD1 or TRBD2 may supply D (5 bases each). The CDR3 consists of 13 residues. Germline V gene data show CDR1 as DFQATT and CDR2 as SNEGSKA (reference sequence). CDR3 loop: CNEGLSLVYTQYF. CDR3 nucleotides: TGCAACGAGGGGCTATCACTTGTTTATACGCAGTATTTT.

This clone came up a few times. The chain employs TRBV20-1 and TRBJ1-6, with TRBD1 as a possible D gene (6 bases). Germline lookup yields CDR1 DFQATT and CDR2 SNEGSKA (reference sequence). Trimming pared 3 bases from V and 10 bases from J, leaving 16 bases between. The CDR3 totals 14 residues. CDR3 in amino acids: CSARGTGWGSPLHF. CDR3 DNA sequence: TGCAGTGCTAGGGGAACAGGGTGGGGATCACCCCTCCACTTT.

This clone occurred many times. J is TRBJ2-1 and V is TRBV5-1, with D possibly matching TRBD2 (8 bases). CDR1 and CDR2 (germline): SGHRS, YFSETQ. The CDR3 loop spans 19 amino acids. The ends were cut back, 4 bases at V and 2 bases at J, with 25 bases in the middle. The CDR3, as DNA: TGCGCCAGCAGCCTCCGGACAGGAAGACCAGCGGGAGCCTACAATGAGCAGTTCTTC. Translation: CASSLRTGRPAGAYNEQFF.

This clone came up a few times. The chain has TRBV15 and TRBJ1-5, with TRBD1 as a possible D gene (5 bases). Germline V gives CDR1 LNHNV, CDR2 YYDKDF (reference sequence). V shed 3 bases and J shed 7 bases, with 13 bases lying between them. The CDR3 covers 14 residues. CDR3 region: CATSSRRVQQPQHF. In nucleotides, the CDR3 is TGTGCCACCAGCAGCCGCAGGGTGCAGCAGCCCCAGCATTTT.

The V call is TRBV6-2 or TRBV6-3, the J call TRBJ2-3; either TRBD1 or TRBD2 may fit D (5 bases each). Per germline, CDR1 MNHEY and CDR2 SVGEGT. V lost 6 bases and J lost 5, with 12 bases in between. This CDR3 is built from 13 residues. CDR3 sequence: CASSLGAGDTQYF. The CDR3 nucleotides are TGTGCCAGCAGCCTTGGGGCGGGAGATACGCAGTATTTT.

This clone has at least ten counts. V is TRBV4-3 and J is TRBJ2-7, with 9 bases aligning to TRBD2. This CDR3 is built from 19 residues. J was trimmed by 2 bases and V by 4 bases; bases with no gene match: 18. Germline V gene sequence: CDR1 LGHNA, CDR2 YSLEER. In DNA form, the CDR3 reads TGCGCCAGCAGCCCTGCCGAGCGGGGGGCGGGCGGTACCCCCTACGAGCAGTACTTC. Its translation: CASSPAERGAGGTPYEQYF.

The chain carries TRBV6-2 or TRBV6-3 and TRBJ2-7; TRBD2 matches 8 bases. The length of the CDR3 is 13 residues. J lost 3 bases, V lost 7 bases, and 5 bases had no gene match. The germline CDR1 and CDR2 sequences are MNHEY and SVGEGT. The CDR3 DNA sequence: TGTGCCAGCATAGCGGGATGGGACTACGAGCAGTACTTC. Translating it yields CASIAGWDYEQYF.

This chain uses TRBV6-1 with TRBJ1-1; 7 bases are shared with TRBD1. With 6 bases clipped from V and 6 bases from J, the junction kept 7 bases outside the gene matches. The CDR3 runs to 13 residues. CDR1 and CDR2 from the germline V gene are MNHNS and SASEGT. The CDR3 bases are TGTGCCAGCAGCCCCTTTGACAGGGCTGAAGCTTTCTTT. Amino acid sequence: CASSPFDRAEAFF.

This clone was observed many times. Being one base from a much bigger clone, this may be a read error. The rearrangement links TRBV13 to TRBJ2-1, with TRBD2 as a possible D gene (6 bases). The CDR3 runs 16 residues. Germline V gene data show CDR1 as PRHDT and CDR2 as FYEKMQ (reference sequence). Trimming stripped 1 base from V and 0 bases from J, with 10 bases between. The CDR3 DNA reads as TGTGCCAGCAGCTTAGAACCCGGGGGCTCCTACAATGAGCAGTTCTTC. Translated, it gives CASSLEPGGSYNEQFF.